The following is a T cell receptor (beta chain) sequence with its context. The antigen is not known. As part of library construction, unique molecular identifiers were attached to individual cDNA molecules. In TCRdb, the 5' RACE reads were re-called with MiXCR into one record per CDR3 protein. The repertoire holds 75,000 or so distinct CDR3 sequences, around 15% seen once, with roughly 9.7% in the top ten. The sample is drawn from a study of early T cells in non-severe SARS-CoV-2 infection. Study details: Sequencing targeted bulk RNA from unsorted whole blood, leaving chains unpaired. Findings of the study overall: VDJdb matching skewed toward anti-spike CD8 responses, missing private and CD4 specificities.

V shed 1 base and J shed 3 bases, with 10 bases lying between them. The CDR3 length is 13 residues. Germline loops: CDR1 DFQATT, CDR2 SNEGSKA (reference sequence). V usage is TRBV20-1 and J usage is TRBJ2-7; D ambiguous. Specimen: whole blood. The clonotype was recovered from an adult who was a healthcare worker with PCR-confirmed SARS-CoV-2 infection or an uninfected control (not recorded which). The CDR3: CSARGRRDYEQYF. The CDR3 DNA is TGCAGTGCTAGAGGTCGGAGAGACTACGAGCAGTACTTC.